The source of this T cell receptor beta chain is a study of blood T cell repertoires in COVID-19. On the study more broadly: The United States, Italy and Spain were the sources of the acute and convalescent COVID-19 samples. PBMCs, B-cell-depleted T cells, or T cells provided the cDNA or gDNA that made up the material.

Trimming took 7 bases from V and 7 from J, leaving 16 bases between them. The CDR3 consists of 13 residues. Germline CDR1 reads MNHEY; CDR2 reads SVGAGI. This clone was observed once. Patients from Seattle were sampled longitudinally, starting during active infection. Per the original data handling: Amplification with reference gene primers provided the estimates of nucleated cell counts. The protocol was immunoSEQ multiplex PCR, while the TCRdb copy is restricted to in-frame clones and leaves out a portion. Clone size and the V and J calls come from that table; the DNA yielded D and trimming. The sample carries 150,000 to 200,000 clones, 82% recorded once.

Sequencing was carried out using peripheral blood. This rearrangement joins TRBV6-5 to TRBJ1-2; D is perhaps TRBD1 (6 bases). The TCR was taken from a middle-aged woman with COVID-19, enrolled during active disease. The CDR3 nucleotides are TGTGCCAGCAAAATCGCAGGGGCGCGTGGCTACACCTTC. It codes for CASKIAGARGYTF.